This section outlines one T cell receptor (beta chain) sequence together with its context. In the study's own analysis: From reference gene primer amplification, estimates of nucleated cell counts were derived. Only in-frame clones appear in the TCRdb table, and some are missing; sequencing was by immunoSEQ multiplex PCR. That table is the source of V, J and clone size, and D and trimming were worked out from the DNA. The sample includes some 41,000 clones, roughly nine tenths seen only once; the top ten take roughly 10%. CDR3 length equals 14 residues. The V segment lost 6 bases and the J segment 5 bases; nucleotides outside the gene matches: 7. Germline loops: CDR1 PRHDT, CDR2 FYEKMQ (reference sequence). The data were taken from a study of blood T cell repertoires in COVID-19. Study summary: Both acute and convalescent COVID-19 samples were obtained from the United States, Italy and Spain. Nucleic acid was either cDNA or gDNA, and it came from T cells, B-cell-depleted T cells, or PBMCs.

V usage is TRBV13 and J usage is TRBJ2-3; 8 nucleotides line up with TRBD2. This TCR derives from a human donor in a cohort sampled during active COVID-19. The material sequenced was peripheral blood. This chain's CDR3 is CASRPGLGGDTQYF. The DNA for the CDR3 is TGTGCCAGCAGACCGGGACTAGGTGGAGATACGCAGTATTTT.